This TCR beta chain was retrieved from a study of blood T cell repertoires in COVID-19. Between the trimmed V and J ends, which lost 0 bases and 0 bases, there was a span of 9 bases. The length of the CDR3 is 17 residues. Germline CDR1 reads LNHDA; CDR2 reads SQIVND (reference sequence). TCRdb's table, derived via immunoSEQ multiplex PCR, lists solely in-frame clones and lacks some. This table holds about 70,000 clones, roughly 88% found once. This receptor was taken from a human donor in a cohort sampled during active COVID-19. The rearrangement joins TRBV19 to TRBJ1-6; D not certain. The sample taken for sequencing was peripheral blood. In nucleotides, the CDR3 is TGTGCCAGTAGTATAGATCGAAGGAGCTCCTATAATTCACCCCTCCACTTT. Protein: CASSIDRRSSYNSPLHF.